The 2 T cell receptor beta chains below come from one sample, sequenced in a study of beta chain features in type 1 diabetes. The study, taken as a whole, reports: When Type 1 diabetes patients were examined, their TCRB CDR3s proved moderately but significantly shorter in all four CD4+ subsets.

The whole isolated RNA underwent reverse transcription, so sequencing captured expressed TCRB transcripts. Here immunoSEQ multiplex PCR was the method, and the copy in TCRdb shows in-frame clones only, minus some. The data show tens of thousands of clones, about 49% seen once. Their antigens are not known. The sequenced sample consisted of stem cell memory CD4+ T cells from blood. The origin of the receptors is a man younger than 40 with type 1 diabetes.

In its sample, this clone was seen a few times. The V gene is TRBV2, the J gene TRBJ2-5; TRBD2 matches at 9 bases. This CDR3 spans 14 amino acids. Germline V gene sequence: CDR1 SNHLY, CDR2 FYNNEI. The J segment lost 9 bases and the V segment lost 4 bases, leaving 9 bases of the junction unmatched. CDR3 coding DNA: TGTGCCAGCAGTGCCCCGGGGCAGCGGGAGGCCCAGTACTTC. It translates to CASSAPGQREAQYF.

V is TRBV25-1 and J is TRBJ1-2; D may be TRBD1 (6 bases). The CDR3 length is 12 residues. V lost 4 bases to trimming and J lost 8 bases, with 11 bases between them. CDR1 MGHDK and CDR2 SYGVNS come from the germline V gene. CDR3 region: CASSAQGYGYTF. The DNA of the CDR3 is TGTGCCAGCAGTGCACAGGGTTACGGCTACACCTTC.